This TCR beta chain was identified in a study of shared clonotypes between healthy human individuals. Per germline, CDR1 SNHLY and CDR2 FYNNEI. The length of the CDR3 is 15 residues. With 2 bases removed from V and 6 bases from J, the gap between germline ends came to 13 bases. Every immunoSEQ plate was one replicate of a subset's evenly spread DNA. Only in-frame clones appear in the TCRdb table, and some are missing; sequencing was by immunoSEQ multiplex PCR. The profile shows about 2 million clones, about 95% of them singletons. Material: naive CD4+ T cells sorted from blood. The subset is: CD45RA+ positively selected. The TCR was taken from a man aged 18 to 29 in good health. The chain employs TRBV2 and TRBJ2-2, with D possibly TRBD2 on 5 matching bases. The CDR3 reads CASSESGAVAGELFF. For the CDR3, the DNA is TGTGCCAGCAGTGAAAGCGGAGCGGTGGCCGGGGAGCTGTTTTTT.